The 21 T cell receptor beta chains below all came from one sample that was sequenced in a study of blood T cell repertoires in COVID-19. The method was immunoSEQ multiplex PCR; TCRdb's version includes in-frame clones alone and lacks a portion of them. The sample shows 250,000 to 300,000 clones, about four fifths of them seen only once. Input material: PBMCs or T cells enriched from blood (not recorded which). The receptor source for this set is a man between 50 and 59 years old who had recovered from COVID-19.

Concerning this clone itself: The sample holds other DNA sequences that translate to the same CDR3. V usage is TRBV5-1 and J usage is TRBJ1-5, with 8 positions matching TRBD1. Germline V gene lookup returns CDR1 SGHRS and CDR2 YFSETQ. This CDR3 is 15 amino acids long. V gave up 4 bases and J gave up 4 bases; unmatched junction bases: 7. The CDR3 loop reads CASSLGTGGNQPQHF. In nucleotides, the CDR3 is TGCGCCAGCAGCCTCGGGACAGGTGGGAATCAGCCCCAGCATTTT.

The CDR3 region is CASSPISRAANYGYTF. In DNA form, the CDR3 reads TGTGCCAGCAGCCCTATCTCCAGGGCAGCTAACTATGGCTACACCTTC. The rearrangement uses TRBV11-2 and TRBJ1-2; possible D gene TRBD1, 5 bases. CDR3 size: 16 residues. Germline V gene data show CDR1 as SGHAT and CDR2 as FQNNGV. Trimming took 5 bases from V and 0 from J, leaving 16 bases between them.

This chain links TRBV20-1 with TRBJ1-2, with 11 bases matching TRBD1. The CDR3 covers 16 residues. The V and J ends lost 3 bases and 4 bases, in that order; junction bases with no gene match: 10. Per germline, CDR1 DFQATT and CDR2 SNEGSKA (reference sequence). The CDR3 sequence: CSASRTGGDSGYGYTF. The CDR3 DNA is TGCAGTGCTAGTCGGACAGGGGGCGATTCCGGCTATGGCTACACCTTC.

The chain has TRBV7-9 and TRBJ1-3, with D maybe TRBD1 (6 bases). The ends were cut back, 2 bases at V and 4 bases at J, with 9 bases in the middle. This CDR3 is built from 14 residues. Germline CDR1 is SEHNR and CDR2 is FQNEAQ (reference sequence). CDR3 sequence (DNA): TGTGCCAGCAGCTTAACAGGGACGGGAAACACCATATATTTT. This codes for CASSLTGTGNTIYF.

The rearrangement uses TRBV18 and TRBJ1-1; 7 nucleotides match TRBD1. The trim removed 6 bases at V and 4 bases at J, leaving 8 bases unmatched. The germline gives CDR1 KGHSH, CDR2 LQKENI. The CDR3 has 14 residues. In DNA, the CDR3 is TGTGCCAGCTCTCCAGGTCAGGGGGGCACTGAAGCTTTCTTT. Translating gives CASSPGQGGTEAFF.

CDR3 DNA: TGTGCCACCCTTAATGGGGGGACTAATGAAAAACTGTTTTTT. It encodes CATLNGGTNEKLFF. The V call is TRBV28, the J call TRBJ1-4; the D gene is possibly TRBD1 (5 bases). Trimming took 10 bases from V and 2 from J, leaving 14 bases between them. CDR3 length: 14 residues. Looked up from germline, CDR1 is MDHEN and CDR2 is SYDVKM. The variable domain in full, completed from reference TRBV28 and TRBJ1-4, reads DVKVTQSSRYLVKRTGEKVFLECVQDMDHENMFWYRQDPGLGLRLIYFSYDVKMKEKGDIPEGYSVSREKKERFSLILESASTNQTSMYLCATLNGGTNEKLFFGSGTQLSVL.

The chain joins TRBV2 to TRBJ2-4; TRBD1 might be the D (6 bases). V was trimmed by 6 bases and J by 1 base, leaving 13 bases between them. In germline, CDR1 is SNHLY, CDR2 FYNNEI. The CDR3 has 15 amino acids. CDR3 bases: TGTGCCAGCAGAATACAGGGTATGGCCAAAAACATTCAGTACTTC. It yields the protein CASRIQGMAKNIQYF.

The CDR3 region has the DNA TGTGCCAGCAGCTCGCCTGTACTGGGACAGAACGGCTACACCTTC. Translation gives CASSSPVLGQNGYTF. The rearrangement links TRBV5-4 to TRBJ1-2, with TRBD1 matching over 7 bases. The V segment lost 3 bases and the J segment 8 bases; nucleotides outside the gene matches: 13. The CDR3 has 15 amino acids. The germline V gene encodes CDR1 SGHNT and CDR2 YYREEE (reference sequence). Supplemented by reference TRBV5-4 and TRBJ1-2, the full variable domain reads ETGVTQSPTHLIKTRGQQVTLRCSSQSGHNTVSWYQQALGQGPQFIFQYYREEENGRGNFPPRFSGLQFPNYSSELNVNALELDDSALYLCASSSPVLGQNGYTFGSGTRLTVV.

The chain links TRBV7-8 to TRBJ2-7, with 8 bases lining up with TRBD2. The CDR3 loop spans 15 amino acids. The V gene's germline CDR1 is SGHVS and CDR2 FQNEAQ. V gave up 2 bases and J gave up 3 bases; unmatched junction bases: 6. CDR3 DNA sequence: TGTGCCAGCAGCTTAACCCCGGGGGGGGTCTACGAGCAGTACTTC. Encoded protein: CASSLTPGGVYEQYF. The whole variable domain, filled in from reference TRBV7-8 and TRBJ2-7, reads GAGVSQSPRYKVAKRGQDVALRCDPISGHVSLFWYQQALGQGPEFLTYFQNEAQLDKSGLPSDRFFAERPEGSVSTLKIQRTQQEDSAVYLCASSLTPGGVYEQYFGPGTRLTVT.

The chain is built from TRBV30 and TRBJ1-2, with 9 bases fitting TRBD1. The ends lost 3 bases at V and 2 bases at J; junction bases unmatched: 4. This CDR3 spans 14 amino acids. CDR1 and CDR2 (germline): GTSNPN, SVGIG (reference sequence). The chain's CDR3 is CAWRGDRVNYGYTF. CDR3 coding DNA: TGTGCCTGGAGGGGGGACAGGGTGAACTATGGCTACACCTTC.

This clone was seen a few times. The chain links TRBV3-1 (or the pseudogene TRBV3-2) to TRBJ2-7; the match to TRBD2 covers 10 bases. The CDR3 runs to 14 residues. V lost 4 bases, J lost 4 bases, and 4 bases stayed unmatched. Germline values: CDR1 LGHDT, CDR2 YNNKEL (reference sequence). CDR3 loop: CASSPSGRAYEQYF. The CDR3 DNA reads as TGTGCCAGCAGCCCGAGCGGGAGGGCATACGAGCAGTACTTC.

The J gene is TRBJ1-1, the V gene TRBV2, with a weak D call TRBD1 (5 bases). The CDR3 runs 13 residues. Trimming stripped 6 bases from V and 4 bases from J, with 12 bases between. Germline loops: CDR1 SNHLY, CDR2 FYNNEI. The CDR3 region has the DNA TGTGCCAGCAGGGCGGGGGGGACCACTGAAGCTTTCTTT. It yields the protein CASRAGGTTEAFF.

The V and J genes are TRBV27 and TRBJ2-7; 12 bases agree with TRBD2. This CDR3 has 17 amino acids. Unmatched junction bases numbered 7, after V lost 2 bases and J lost 2 bases. The germline V gene has CDR1 MNHEY and CDR2 SMNVEV (reference sequence). CDR3 nucleotides: TGTGCCAGCAGTTTAAATGCGCTAGCGGGAGGGCCCTACGAGCAGTACTTC. Protein sequence: CASSLNALAGGPYEQYF.

This clone has a handful of counts. The V gene is TRBV5-5, the J gene TRBJ2-1; 10 bases agree with TRBD2. CDR1 is SGHKS, CDR2 YYEKEE, per germline (reference sequence). J was trimmed by 6 bases and V by 4 bases; bases with no gene match: 13. This CDR3 comprises 17 residues. The CDR3 protein is CASSPPLAGVGFNEQFF. CDR3 coding DNA: TGTGCCAGCAGCCCCCCCCTAGCGGGGGTGGGGTTCAATGAGCAGTTCTTC.

The gene calls are TRBV7-8 and TRBJ1-5, with D perhaps matching TRBD1 (5 bases). V lost 5 bases and J lost 2, with 16 bases in between. From germline, CDR1 is SGHVS and CDR2 FQNEAQ. The CDR3 extends over 16 amino acids. The chain's CDR3 is CASSGEGFLGNQPQHF. CDR3 nucleotides: TGTGCCAGCAGCGGGGAGGGGTTTTTAGGCAATCAGCCCCAGCATTTT.

CDR3 residues: CATSRGGGNNQPQHF. CDR3 DNA: TGTGCCACCAGCAGAGGAGGGGGCAACAATCAGCCCCAGCATTTT. The V call is TRBV15, the J call TRBJ1-5; 7 bases agree with TRBD1. The length of the CDR3 is 15 residues. CDR1 is LNHNV and CDR2 is YYDKDF in the germline V gene (reference sequence). V dropped 1 base and J dropped 3; count of bases not matched to a gene: 3.

The chain employs TRBV30 and TRBJ1-3; D not certain. In germline, CDR1 is GTSNPN, CDR2 SVGIG (reference sequence). Trimming left V 5 bases short and J 4 bases short, with 15 bases between. This CDR3 has 14 amino acids. CDR3 nucleotide sequence: TGTGCCTGGGGAAGAGAAGCTTCAGGAAACACCATATATTTT. Its translation: CAWGREASGNTIYF.

This chain links TRBV6-4 with TRBJ2-1; tentatively, D is TRBD2 (5 bases). The CDR3 is 13 amino acids. Trimming cost V 4 bases and J 6 bases, with 10 bases left between them. Germline V gene data show CDR1 as MRHNA and CDR2 as SNTAGT. The CDR3 reads CASSALAGNEQFF. CDR3 nucleotides: TGTGCCAGCAGTGCTCTGGCGGGCAATGAGCAGTTCTTC.

The chain employs TRBV15 and TRBJ1-5; maybe TRBD1 (6 bases). This CDR3 region has 15 residues. Germline CDR1 is LNHNV and CDR2 is YYDKDF (reference sequence). V was clipped by 0 bases and J by 6 bases, with 12 bases between them. CDR3 bases: TGTGCCACCAGCAGAGACGGGCAGGGGTTTCAGCCCCAGCATTTT. Translation gives CATSRDGQGFQPQHF.

The V gene is TRBV6-9, the J gene TRBJ2-3; 13 nucleotides agree with TRBD2. CDR1 MNHGY and CDR2 SVAAGI come from the germline V gene. Trimming removed 5 bases from V and 5 bases from J; junction bases left unmatched: 7. CDR3 length: 16 residues. The CDR3 DNA reads TGTGCCAGCAGTGCCTTACTAGCGGGAGGGGAAGATACGCAGTATTTT. Its protein product is CASSALLAGGEDTQYF.

This sequence joins TRBV12-3 or TRBV12-4 and TRBJ2-7, with D unclear. V was trimmed by 6 bases and J by 3 bases, leaving 9 bases between them. This CDR3 is 12 amino acids long. The CDR3 loop is CASSFTNYEQYF. CDR3 nucleotide sequence: TGTGCCAGCAGCTTCACTAACTACGAGCAGTACTTC.